The 20 T cell receptor beta chains below come from one sample, sequenced in a study of identical twins. A single record per CDR3 protein comes from TCRdb applying MiXCR to the 5' RACE reads. The top ten clones hold roughly 0.46% of a sample with about 530,000 distinct CDR3 sequences, nearly 15% of them seen once. Separately, the same data were catalogued under a study of yellow fever vaccine responses in identical twins.

Sequenced: CD4+ T cells sorted from blood. Source of these receptors: a woman aged 18-29 years in good health.

This clonotype was observed a handful of times. V gene TRBV3-1 combines with J gene TRBJ2-1, with D maybe TRBD2 (6 bases). Germline CDR1 reads LGHDT; CDR2 reads YNNKEL (reference sequence). There are 14 residues in the CDR3. V shed 0 bases and J shed 6 bases, with 9 bases lying between them. Written as DNA, the CDR3 is TGTGCCAGCAGCCAAGACGGACTATTCAATGAGCAGTTCTTC. Amino acids: CASSQDGLFNEQFF.

The table lists this clonotype with many counts. V and J are TRBV3-1 and TRBJ1-2; the match to TRBD1 covers 8 bases. Germline V lookup: CDR1 LGHDT, CDR2 YNNKEL (reference sequence). The ends lost 5 bases at V and 3 bases at J; junction bases unmatched: 2. This CDR3 comprises 13 residues. The DNA of the CDR3 is TGTGCCAGCAGCGGACAGGGTGACTATGGCTACACCTTC. Protein sequence: CASSGQGDYGYTF. The whole variable domain, remainder taken from reference TRBV3-1 and TRBJ1-2, is DTAVSQTPKYLVTQMGNDKSIKCEQNLGHDTMYWYKQDSKKFLKIMFSYNNKELIINETVPNRFSPKSPDKAHLNLHINSLELGDSAVYFCASSGQGDYGYTFGSGTRLTVV.

This clonotype was picked up a small number of times. This rearrangement joins TRBV7-9 to TRBJ2-5; D might be TRBD1 (5 bases). CDR1 and CDR2 (germline): SEHNR, FQNEAQ (reference sequence). The CDR3 runs 15 residues. V was pared by 2 bases and J by 4 bases, with 14 bases between. The DNA of the CDR3 is TGTGCCAGCAGCTTAAATCCAGGGATCCGAGAGACCCAGTACTTC. Amino acids: CASSLNPGIRETQYF.

The DNA of the CDR3 is TGCAGTGCTAGGACGGGACAGGGGTCCTACGAGCAGTACTTC. Translating gives CSARTGQGSYEQYF. The chain is built from TRBV20-1 and TRBJ2-7; 10 bases match TRBD1. The CDR3 extends over 14 amino acids. Germline V gene sequence: CDR1 DFQATT, CDR2 SNEGSKA (reference sequence). V was pared by 3 bases and J by 1 base, with 3 bases of the junction left unmatched.

This clonotype has ten or more counts. The genes are TRBV28 and TRBJ1-5, with 10 bases aligning to TRBD1. The trim removed 6 bases at V and 1 base at J, leaving 0 bases unmatched. The germline V gene has CDR1 MDHEN and CDR2 SYDVKM. CDR3 length equals 14 residues. As DNA, the CDR3 is TGTGCCAGCAGGGGACAGGGGAGCAATCAGCCCCAGCATTTT. Translated, it gives CASRGQGSNQPQHF.

This clonotype was seen more than once but under ten times. CDR3 coding DNA: TGCAGCGTGCCCGGACAGGGGGCTAGCACTGAAGCTTTCTTT. It codes for CSVPGQGASTEAFF. V usage is TRBV29-1 and J usage is TRBJ1-1, with 11 bases fitting TRBD1. CDR1 and CDR2 (germline): SQVTM, ANQGSEA. The CDR3 has 14 residues. Unmatched junction bases numbered 7, after V lost 6 bases and J lost 4 bases. Combining the CDR3 with reference TRBV29-1 and TRBJ1-1 gives the whole variable domain SAVISQKPSRDICQRGTSLTIQCQVDSQVTMMFWYRQQPGQSLTLIATANQGSEATYESGFVIDKFPISRPNLTFSTLTVSNMSPEDSSIYLCSVPGQGASTEAFFGQGTRLTVV.

The chain joins TRBV18 to TRBJ1-2; 7 nucleotides line up with TRBD1. The trim removed 2 bases at V and 6 bases at J, leaving 6 bases unmatched. The CDR3 spans 14 residues. Per germline, CDR1 KGHSH and CDR2 LQKENI. This CDR3 reads CASSPNRQGDGYTF. CDR3 in DNA: TGTGCCAGCTCACCAAACAGGCAGGGGGATGGCTACACCTTC.

The chain combines TRBV24-1 with TRBJ2-1, with D possibly matching TRBD2 (6 bases). V dropped 6 bases and J dropped 7 bases, with 15 bases sitting between them. This CDR3 is built from 14 residues. CDR1 KGHDR and CDR2 SFDVKD come from the germline V gene. The chain's CDR3 is CATSPNKAGNEQFF. DNA of the CDR3: TGTGCCACCAGTCCCAATAAAGCGGGTAATGAGCAGTTCTTC.

J is TRBJ2-1 and V is TRBV15; the match to TRBD2 covers 8 bases. The CDR3 is 17 residues long. CDR1 and CDR2 (germline): LNHNV, YYDKDF (reference sequence). V dropped 0 bases and J dropped 3; count of bases not matched to a gene: 7. CDR3 protein: CATSRDIAAGDYNEQFF. The DNA for the CDR3 is TGTGCCACCAGCAGAGATATAGCAGCGGGGGACTACAATGAGCAGTTCTTC.

The table lists this clonotype with a few counts. The chain couples TRBV29-1 to TRBJ2-3, with 10 bases matching TRBD1. Per germline, CDR1 SQVTM and CDR2 ANQGSEA. The CDR3 length is 14 residues. With 2 bases clipped from V and 6 bases from J, the junction kept 5 bases outside the gene matches. The CDR3 sequence: CSVERTGGADTQYF. CDR3 DNA: TGCAGCGTTGAACGGACAGGGGGAGCGGATACGCAGTATTTT.

This sequence joins TRBV20-1 and TRBJ1-5, with D possibly matching TRBD1 (6 bases). Germline V gives CDR1 DFQATT, CDR2 SNEGSKA (reference sequence). This CDR3 contains 17 residues. V was pared by 0 bases and J by 0 bases, with 15 bases between. The CDR3 region is CSAREGGGGSSNQPQHF. Here the CDR3 DNA reads TGCAGTGCTAGAGAGGGGGGAGGGGGAAGTAGCAATCAGCCCCAGCATTTT.

This clonotype was counted between two and nine times. V is TRBV3-1 and J is TRBJ2-1, with D uncertain. This CDR3 is built from 15 residues. Germline V gene sequence: CDR1 LGHDT, CDR2 YNNKEL (reference sequence). V lost 1 base and J 0 bases, leaving 7 bases between the germline ends. The CDR3 loop reads CASSQAAVSYNEQFF. As DNA, the CDR3 is TGTGCCAGCAGCCAAGCAGCCGTCTCCTACAATGAGCAGTTCTTC.

The sample holds a few counts of this clonotype. This chain joins TRBV29-1 and TRBJ2-3; 8 nucleotides agree with TRBD2. Germline CDR1 is SQVTM and CDR2 is ANQGSEA. The CDR3 contains 12 residues. Trimming removed 3 bases from V and 5 bases from J; junction bases left unmatched: 1. DNA for the CDR3: TGCAGCGTTGAGCGGGGGGTAGATACGCAGTATTTT. Amino acid sequence: CSVERGVDTQYF.

The V and J genes are TRBV7-9 and TRBJ1-3; D call uncertain. Trimming shortened V by 2 bases and J by 6 bases, and 11 bases separated the two germline ends. CDR1 and CDR2 from the germline V gene are SEHNR and FQNEAQ (reference sequence). The CDR3 has 14 residues. The CDR3 nucleotides are TGTGCCAGCAGCTTATTTTTATCGGAAAACACCATATATTTT. This codes for CASSLFLSENTIYF. Using reference TRBV7-9 and TRBJ1-3 for the parts outside the CDR3, the full variable domain is DTGVSQNPRHKITKRGQNVTFRCDPISEHNRLYWYRQTLGQGPEFLTYFQNEAQLEKSRLLSDRFSAERPKGSFSTLEIQRTEQGDSAMYLCASSLFLSENTIYFGEGSWLTVV.

This clonotype was found many times. The V and J genes are TRBV3-1 and TRBJ2-3; 7 bases line up with TRBD1. The CDR3 spans 14 residues. The germline V gene has CDR1 LGHDT and CDR2 YNNKEL (reference sequence). V trimming: 5 bases; J trimming: 3 bases; junction bases outside the gene matches: 5. DNA of the CDR3: TGTGCCAGCAGCGCACGACAGGGAACAGATACGCAGTATTTT. Encoded protein: CASSARQGTDTQYF.

This clonotype was found a few times. The rearrangement joins TRBV10-3 to TRBJ2-4; D is perhaps TRBD2 (6 bases). The CDR3 is 15 residues long. V shed 3 bases and J shed 9 bases, with 18 bases lying between them. Germline V gene sequence: CDR1 ENHRY, CDR2 SYGVKD. This CDR3 reads CAISEKPGGAGIQYF. CDR3 DNA sequence: TGTGCCATCAGTGAAAAACCGGGCGGGGCAGGCATTCAGTACTTC.

The CDR3 nucleotides read TGTGCCAGTTCTAGCGGTCGTAACACAGATACGCAGTATTTT. Translation gives CASSSGRNTDTQYF. The chain employs TRBV25-1 and TRBJ2-3; 7 bases match TRBD2. The CDR3 covers 14 residues. Germline-derived CDR1 and CDR2 are MGHDK and SYGVNS. Germline trimming cut 9 bases from V and 2 bases from J; bases unmatched to any gene: 8.

This clonotype was observed a few times. This rearrangement joins TRBV5-1 to TRBJ2-3; 7 bases match TRBD2. Germline CDR1 and CDR2: SGHRS and YFSETQ. J lost 0 bases, V lost 4 bases, and 8 bases had no gene match. This CDR3 contains 16 residues. CDR3: CASSAASGVSTDTQYF. CDR3 nucleotides: TGCGCCAGCAGCGCCGCTAGCGGCGTAAGCACAGATACGCAGTATTTT.

This chain connects TRBV29-1 to TRBJ2-3; tentatively, D is TRBD2 (7 bases). Trimming took 0 bases from V and 3 from J, leaving 16 bases between them. CDR3 length equals 16 residues. The germline gives CDR1 SQVTM, CDR2 ANQGSEA. The CDR3 loop is CSVEEGGGRRTDTQYF. The CDR3 nucleotides read TGCAGCGTTGAAGAGGGGGGGGGCCGAAGGACAGATACGCAGTATTTT.

This clonotype has more than one count but fewer than ten. CDR3 coding DNA: TGTGCCAGCAGCATCGGGACGAGCCAAGAGACCCAGTACTTC. This gives the protein CASSIGTSQETQYF. This chain uses TRBV7-8 with TRBJ2-5, with D perhaps being TRBD1 or TRBD2 (5 bases each). V was clipped by 5 bases and J by 1 base, with 11 bases between them. This CDR3 spans 14 amino acids. The germline V gene has CDR1 SGHVS and CDR2 FQNEAQ.